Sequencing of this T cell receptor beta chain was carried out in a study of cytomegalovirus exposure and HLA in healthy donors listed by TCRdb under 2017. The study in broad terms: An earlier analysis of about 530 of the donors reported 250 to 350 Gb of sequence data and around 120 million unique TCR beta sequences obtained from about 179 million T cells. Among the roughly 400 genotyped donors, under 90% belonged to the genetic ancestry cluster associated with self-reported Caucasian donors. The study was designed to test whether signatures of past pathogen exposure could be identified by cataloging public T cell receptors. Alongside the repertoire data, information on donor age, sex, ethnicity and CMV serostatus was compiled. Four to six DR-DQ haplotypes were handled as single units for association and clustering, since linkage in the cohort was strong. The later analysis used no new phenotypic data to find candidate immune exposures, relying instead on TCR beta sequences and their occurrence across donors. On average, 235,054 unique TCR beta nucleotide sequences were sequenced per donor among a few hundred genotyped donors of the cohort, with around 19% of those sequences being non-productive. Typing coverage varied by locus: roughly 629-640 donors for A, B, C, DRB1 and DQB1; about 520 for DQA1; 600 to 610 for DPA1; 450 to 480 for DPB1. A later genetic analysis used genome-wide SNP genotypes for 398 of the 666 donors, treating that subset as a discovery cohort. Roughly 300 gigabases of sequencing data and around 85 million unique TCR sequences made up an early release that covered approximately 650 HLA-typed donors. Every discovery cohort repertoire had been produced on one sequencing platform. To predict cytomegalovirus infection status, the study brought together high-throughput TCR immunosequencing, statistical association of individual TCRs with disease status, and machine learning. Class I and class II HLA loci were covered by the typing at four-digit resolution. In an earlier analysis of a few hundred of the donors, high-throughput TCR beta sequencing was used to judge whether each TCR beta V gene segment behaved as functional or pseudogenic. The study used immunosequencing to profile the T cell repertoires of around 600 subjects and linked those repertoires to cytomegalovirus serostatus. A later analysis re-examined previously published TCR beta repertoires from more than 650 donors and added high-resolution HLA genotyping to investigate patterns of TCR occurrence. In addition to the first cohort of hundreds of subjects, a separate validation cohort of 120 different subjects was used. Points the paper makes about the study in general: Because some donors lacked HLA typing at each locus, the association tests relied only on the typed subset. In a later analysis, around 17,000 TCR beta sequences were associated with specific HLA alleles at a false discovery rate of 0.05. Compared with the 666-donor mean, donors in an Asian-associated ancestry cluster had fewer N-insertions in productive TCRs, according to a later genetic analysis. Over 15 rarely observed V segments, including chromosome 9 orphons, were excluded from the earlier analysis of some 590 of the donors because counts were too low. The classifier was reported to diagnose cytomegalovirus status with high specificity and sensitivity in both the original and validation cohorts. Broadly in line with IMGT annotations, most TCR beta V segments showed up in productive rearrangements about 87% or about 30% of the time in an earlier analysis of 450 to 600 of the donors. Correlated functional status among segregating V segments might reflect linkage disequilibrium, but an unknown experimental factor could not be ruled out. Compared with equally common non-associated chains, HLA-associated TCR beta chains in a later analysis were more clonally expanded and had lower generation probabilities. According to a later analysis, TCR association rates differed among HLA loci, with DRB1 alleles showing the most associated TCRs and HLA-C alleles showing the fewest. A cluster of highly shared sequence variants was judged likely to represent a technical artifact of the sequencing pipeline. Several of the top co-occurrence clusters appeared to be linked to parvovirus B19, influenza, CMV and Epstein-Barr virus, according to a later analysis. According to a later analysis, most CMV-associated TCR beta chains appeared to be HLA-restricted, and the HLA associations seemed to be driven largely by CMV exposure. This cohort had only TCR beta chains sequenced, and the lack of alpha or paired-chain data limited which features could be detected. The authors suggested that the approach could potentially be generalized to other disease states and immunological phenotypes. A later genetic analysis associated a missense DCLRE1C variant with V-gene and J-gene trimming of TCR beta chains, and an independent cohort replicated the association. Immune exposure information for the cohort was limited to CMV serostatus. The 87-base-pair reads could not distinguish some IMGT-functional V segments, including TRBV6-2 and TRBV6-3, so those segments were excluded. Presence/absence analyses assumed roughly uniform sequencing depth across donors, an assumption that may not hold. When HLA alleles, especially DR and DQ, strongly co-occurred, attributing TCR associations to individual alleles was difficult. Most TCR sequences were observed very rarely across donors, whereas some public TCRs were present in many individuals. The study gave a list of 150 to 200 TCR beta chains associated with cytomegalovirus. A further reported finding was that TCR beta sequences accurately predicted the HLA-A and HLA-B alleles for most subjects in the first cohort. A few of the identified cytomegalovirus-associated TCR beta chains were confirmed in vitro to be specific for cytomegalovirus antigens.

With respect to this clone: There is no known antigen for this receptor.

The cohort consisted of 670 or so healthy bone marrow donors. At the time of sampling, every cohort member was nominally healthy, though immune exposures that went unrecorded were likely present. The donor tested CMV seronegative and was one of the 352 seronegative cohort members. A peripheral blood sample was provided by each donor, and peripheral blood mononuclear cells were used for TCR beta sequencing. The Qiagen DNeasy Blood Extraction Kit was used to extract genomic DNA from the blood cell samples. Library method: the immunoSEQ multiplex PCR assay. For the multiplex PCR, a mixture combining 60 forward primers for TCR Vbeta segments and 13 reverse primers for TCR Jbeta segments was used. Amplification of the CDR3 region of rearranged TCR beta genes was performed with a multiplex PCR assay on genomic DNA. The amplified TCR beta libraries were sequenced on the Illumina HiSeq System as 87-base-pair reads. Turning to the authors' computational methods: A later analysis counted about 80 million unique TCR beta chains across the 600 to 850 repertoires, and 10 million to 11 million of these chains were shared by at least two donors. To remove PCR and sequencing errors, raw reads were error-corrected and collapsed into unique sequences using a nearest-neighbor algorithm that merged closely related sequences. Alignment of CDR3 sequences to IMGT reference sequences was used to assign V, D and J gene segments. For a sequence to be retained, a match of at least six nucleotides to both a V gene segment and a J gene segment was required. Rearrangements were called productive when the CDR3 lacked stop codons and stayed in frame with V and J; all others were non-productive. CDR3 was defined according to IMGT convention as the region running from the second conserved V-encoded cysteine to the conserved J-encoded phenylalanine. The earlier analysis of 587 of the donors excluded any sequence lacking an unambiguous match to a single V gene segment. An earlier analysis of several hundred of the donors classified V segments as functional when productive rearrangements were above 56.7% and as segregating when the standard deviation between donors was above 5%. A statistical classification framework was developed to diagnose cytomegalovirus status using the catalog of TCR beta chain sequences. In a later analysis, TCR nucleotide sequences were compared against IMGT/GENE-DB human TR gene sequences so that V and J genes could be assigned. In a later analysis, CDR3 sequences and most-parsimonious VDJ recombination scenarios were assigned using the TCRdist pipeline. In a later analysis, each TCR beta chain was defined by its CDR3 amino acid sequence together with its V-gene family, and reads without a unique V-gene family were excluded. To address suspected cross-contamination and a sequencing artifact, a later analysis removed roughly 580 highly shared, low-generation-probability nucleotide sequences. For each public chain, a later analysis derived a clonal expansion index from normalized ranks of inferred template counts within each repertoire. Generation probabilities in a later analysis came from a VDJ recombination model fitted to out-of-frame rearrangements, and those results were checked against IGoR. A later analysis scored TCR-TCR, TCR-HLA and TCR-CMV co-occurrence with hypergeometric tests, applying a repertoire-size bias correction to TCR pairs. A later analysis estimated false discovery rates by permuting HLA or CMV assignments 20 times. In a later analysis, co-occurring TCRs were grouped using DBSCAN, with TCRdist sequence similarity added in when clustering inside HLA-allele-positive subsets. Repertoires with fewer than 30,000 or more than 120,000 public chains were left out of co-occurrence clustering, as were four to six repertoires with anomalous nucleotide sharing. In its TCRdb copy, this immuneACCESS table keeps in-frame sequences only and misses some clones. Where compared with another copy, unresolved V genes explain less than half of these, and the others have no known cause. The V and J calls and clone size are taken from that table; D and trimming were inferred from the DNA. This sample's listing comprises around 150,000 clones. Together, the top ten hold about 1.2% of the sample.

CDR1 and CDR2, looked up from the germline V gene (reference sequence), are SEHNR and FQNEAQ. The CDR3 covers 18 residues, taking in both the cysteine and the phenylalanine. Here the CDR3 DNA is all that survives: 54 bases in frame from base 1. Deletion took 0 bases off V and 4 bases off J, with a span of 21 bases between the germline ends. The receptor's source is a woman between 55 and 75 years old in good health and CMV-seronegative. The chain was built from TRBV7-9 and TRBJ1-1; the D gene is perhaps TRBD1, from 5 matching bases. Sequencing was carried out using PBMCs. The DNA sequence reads TGTGCCAGCAGCTTAGCTCGGGGCCGCGGGGGGTTGGGCACTGAAGCTTTCTTT. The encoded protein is CASSLARGRGGLGTEAFF.